The sequence of this T cell receptor beta chain was determined in a study of cytotoxic CD8 clonotypes in ibrutinib-treated CLL. Study background: Of a cohort that held roughly eleven relapsed/refractory and roughly 14 treatment-naive patients, approximately 18 were IGHV unmutated.

Assay: immunoSEQ multiplex PCR; the TCRdb copy retains only in-frame clones and omits some. Of around 150,000 clones in the sample, more than 75% were seen once. CDR1 is MNHEY, CDR2 SVGAGI, per germline. The V gene end was trimmed by 6 bases and the J gene end by 12 bases; junction bases not matched to a gene: 13. This CDR3 contains 14 residues. This TCR was sampled from a human donor with chronic lymphocytic leukemia. This chain connects TRBV6-5 to TRBJ2-1, with TRBD2 identical over 8 bases. Here the sequenced sample was PBMCs, taken after 12 months of ibrutinib treatment. The CDR3, as DNA: TGTGCCAGCAGAAGGACTAGCCCCGGGGCAGTGCAGTTCTTC. Its translation: CASRRTSPGAVQFF.